The sequence of this T cell receptor beta chain was determined in a study of shared clonotypes between healthy human individuals (dated by TCRdb to the early 2020s). Study-wide context: The cohort comprised a couple of women and a few men aged 18 to 49 years. For each donor, CD4 naive and CD4 memory were each given three plates, CD8 naive was given two plates, and CD8 memory was given one plate. The study deeply sequenced blood TCR repertoires of roughly five healthy adults to estimate repertoire size and the extent of clonotype sharing between individuals. To increase sequencing depth and limit assay-specific biases, TCR repertoire library preparation and sequencing were carried out by different laboratories using diverse techniques. Between about 0.8 and 8.9 billion PBMCs per donor were obtained by leukapheresis. General findings and caveats noted by the study authors: Estimated clonotype richness was generally larger for naive than for memory subsets. Approximately 5% of naive CD4, 3.5% of naive CD8, around 2.3% of memory CD4, and 0.4% of memory CD8 clonotypes were shared across several donors. The genetic and exposure-history diversity represented was limited by the small number of donors. Pairwise subsampling led to the expectation that sequencing depth would affect the degree of clonotype sharing among donors. Compared with non-shared clonotypes, clonotypes shared by all four sorted-subset donors had higher generation probabilities. Even with the large sequencing depth, rarefaction of the sorted-subset datasets indicated that sequencing was incomplete. Only blood was sampled, and tissue TCR repertoires likely differ from those in blood.

TCR CDR3 regions were amplified from genomic DNA by multiplex PCR using the deep immunoSEQ assay. For each cell subset, the extracted genomic DNA was distributed evenly across all wells of several immunoSEQ 96-well plates, and each plate served as one replicate. Each replicate PCR for sorted subsets received around 210 ng genomic DNA, equal to 30,000 or so T cell genomes. The purified libraries were quantified using a Qubit 3.0 fluorometer, sized with a Bioanalyzer 2100, and then quantified again using the KAPA Library Quantification kit. Every immunoSEQ 96-well plate was sequenced on a dedicated single-read 150-cycle Illumina NextSeq 550 flow cell. On the authors' methods: Because the immunoSEQ output held only junctional sequences and lacked quality scores, the filtering could not match the filtering applied to full-length reads. Sequences were annotated with PyIR, a Python wrapper for IgBLAST v1.9, and V/J genes and CDR3 were assigned using IMGT germline references. Reads with weak V/J assignments (E-value above 1e-6), missing CDR3, stop codons, out-of-frame junctions, or ambiguous translated residues were removed. V3J clonotypes were defined by identical inferred V gene, J gene, and CDR3 amino acid sequence. Percentage overlap between repertoires was computed as shared unique clonotypes divided by the size of the smaller repertoire. Repertoire richness was assessed with RTK rarefaction, the Chao1 estimator, and Recon v2.1 estimates of unobserved clonotypes. For all TCRbeta clonotypes obtained by the gDNA method from four donors, generation probabilities were computed with OLGA. Held by TCRdb, this immuneACCESS table contains in-frame sequences only and omits some clones. Under half of the omission traces to an unresolved V gene where checked; the cause of the rest is unknown. V and J calls and clone size follow that table, whereas D and trimming were derived from the DNA. In this sample the table shows hundreds of thousands of clones, approximately 79% of which occur a single time. The ten largest clones represent about 9.3% of the sample.

The CDR3 runs 13 amino acids, cysteine and phenylalanine included. Only the CDR3 part of the read is kept: 39 bases, read in frame from the first base. The germline V gene encodes CDR1 WSHSY and CDR2 SAAADI. Trimming takes 10 bases off V and 4 bases off J; junction bases not matched to a gene: 6. This clone was seen a handful of times. Its antigen remains undetermined. No clone much larger than this one lies a single base away; base qualities are absent. The donors were healthy, HIV-negative adults with no recently reported acute infections or vaccinations. All donors were Caucasian adults living in Nashville, Tennessee, USA. CD4+ T cells were enriched by magnetic negative selection; naive cells were then positively selected on CD45RA, and the negative fraction formed the memory subset. Blood was obtained by leukapheresis, after which PBMCs were separated by Ficoll-Histopaque density gradient centrifugation and cryopreserved in liquid nitrogen vapor phase. Purity and quantity of every magnetically sorted T cell population were checked by analytical flow cytometry. Each sorted fraction had its genomic DNA isolated and then quantified by UV absorbance on a Nanodrop 2000c.

This sequence was found in a man younger than 45 in good health. Material: memory CD4+ T cells sorted from blood. What this sample's cell subset or site label stands for: CD45RA-negative fraction. The chain is made from TRBV10-2 and TRBJ2-1, with 8 middle bases fitting TRBD2. The CDR3 in this case is CATRLAPYNEQFF. The nucleotide sequence is TGCGCCACCCGACTAGCGCCTTACAATGAGCAGTTCTTC.